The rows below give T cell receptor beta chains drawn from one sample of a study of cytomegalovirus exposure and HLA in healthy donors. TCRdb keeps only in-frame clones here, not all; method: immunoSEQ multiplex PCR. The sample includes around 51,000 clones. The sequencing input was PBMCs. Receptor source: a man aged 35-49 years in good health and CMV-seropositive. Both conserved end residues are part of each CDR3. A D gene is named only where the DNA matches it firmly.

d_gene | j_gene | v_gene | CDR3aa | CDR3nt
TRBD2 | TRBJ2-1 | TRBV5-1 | CASSLGPRSGGASEQFF | TGCGCCAGCAGCTTGGGCCCTCGAAGCGGGGGGGCCAGCGAGCAGTTCTTC
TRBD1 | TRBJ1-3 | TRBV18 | CASRPTGAGISAGNTIYF | TGTGCCAGCCGACCGACAGGGGCTGGGATAAGTGCTGGAAACACCATATATTTT
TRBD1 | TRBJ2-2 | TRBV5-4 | CASSSEMAGGTGELFF | TGTGCCAGCAGCTCGGAGATGGCAGGGGGCACCGGGGAGCTGTTTTTT
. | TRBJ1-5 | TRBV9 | CASSVSWNQPQHF | TGTGCCAGCAGCGTGAGCTGGAATCAGCCCCAGCATTTT
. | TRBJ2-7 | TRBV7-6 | CASSLATSPLGYEQYF | TGTGCCAGCAGCTTAGCTACGTCCCCCCTCGGGTACGAGCAGTACTTC
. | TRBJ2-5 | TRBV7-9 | CASSPLMPQETQYF | TGTGCCAGCAGCCCCCTAATGCCCCAAGAGACCCAGTACTTC
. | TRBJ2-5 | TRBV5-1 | CASSLSQRVQETQYF | TGCGCCAGCAGCTTGAGCCAGCGCGTACAAGAGACCCAGTACTTC
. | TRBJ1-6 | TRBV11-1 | CASSSSGQYNSPLHF | TGTGCCAGCAGCTCCTCCGGACAGTATAATTCACCCCTCCACTTT
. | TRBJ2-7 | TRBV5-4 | CASSAQSEQYF | TGTGCCAGCAGCGCCCAGTCCGAGCAGTACTTC
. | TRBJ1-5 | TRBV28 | CASRYTRNQPQHF | TGTGCCAGCAGGTACACCCGCAATCAGCCCCAGCATTTT
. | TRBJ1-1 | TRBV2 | CASRGVLGAEAFF | TGTGCCAGCAGAGGGGTGCTTGGGGCTGAAGCTTTCTTT
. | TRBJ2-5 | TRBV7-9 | CASSLQGPGYF | TGTGCCAGCAGCTTACAGGGCCCCGGGTACTTC
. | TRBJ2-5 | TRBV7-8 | CASSPVRTMGETQYF | TGTGCCAGCAGCCCAGTGAGGACAATGGGGGAGACCCAGTACTTC
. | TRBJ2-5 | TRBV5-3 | CARSLVRETQYF | TGTGCCAGAAGCTTGGTTAGAGAGACCCAGTACTTC
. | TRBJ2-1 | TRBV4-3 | CASSQERRLGEQFF | TGCGCCAGCAGCCAAGAGAGGCGGTTAGGTGAGCAGTTCTTC
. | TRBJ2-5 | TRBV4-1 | CASSQDPPGETQYF | TGCGCCAGCAGCCAAGATCCGCCGGGAGAGACCCAGTACTTC
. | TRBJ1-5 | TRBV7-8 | CASSLEAGAHQPQHF | TGTGCCAGCAGCTTAGAGGCAGGGGCACATCAGCCCCAGCATTTT
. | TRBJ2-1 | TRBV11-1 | CASSLERLGNEQFF | TGTGCCAGCAGCTTAGAGCGGCTGGGCAATGAGCAGTTCTTC
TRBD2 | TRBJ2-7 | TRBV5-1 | CASSFSGGRSYEQYF | TGCGCCAGCAGCTTTAGCGGGGGCCGATCCTACGAGCAGTACTTC
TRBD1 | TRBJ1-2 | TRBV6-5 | CASSYGLGQGRKGYTF | TGTGCCAGCAGTTATGGTCTAGGACAGGGGAGAAAGGGCTACACCTTC
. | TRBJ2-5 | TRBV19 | CASSRRGPETQYF | TGTGCCAGTAGTAGGAGGGGTCCGGAGACCCAGTACTTC
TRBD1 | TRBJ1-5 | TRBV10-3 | CAIRDGTGGNQPQHF | TGTGCCATCAGAGATGGGACAGGTGGGAATCAGCCCCAGCATTTT
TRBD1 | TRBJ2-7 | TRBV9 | CASSVAGTGSGEQYF | TGTGCCAGCAGCGTAGCCGGGACAGGGAGCGGCGAGCAGTACTTC
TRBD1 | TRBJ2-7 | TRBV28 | CASTAGTGGYEQYF | TGTGCCAGCACCGCCGGGACAGGGGGCTACGAGCAGTACTTC
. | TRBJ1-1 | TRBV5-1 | CASSLQVENTEAFF | TGCGCCAGCAGCTTACAGGTGGAAAACACTGAAGCTTTCTTT
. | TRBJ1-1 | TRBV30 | CASKDKRTTEAFF | TGTGCCAGCAAGGACAAAAGGACGACTGAAGCTTTCTTT
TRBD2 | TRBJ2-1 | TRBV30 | CAWRAGGNEQFF | TGTGCCTGGCGGGCGGGGGGTAATGAGCAGTTCTTC
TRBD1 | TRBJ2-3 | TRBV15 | CATSRDFRGREDTQYF | TGTGCCACCAGCAGAGATTTCAGGGGGCGGGAAGATACGCAGTATTTT
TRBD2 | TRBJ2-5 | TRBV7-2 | CASSLEREGHVGQYF | TGTGCCAGCAGCTTGGAGCGGGAGGGCCACGTCGGGCAGTACTTC
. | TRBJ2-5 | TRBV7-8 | CASSFREETQYF | TGTGCCAGCAGCTTTCGAGAAGAGACCCAGTACTTC
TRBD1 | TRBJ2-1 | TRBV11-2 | CASSFPGQGDLEQFF | TGTGCCAGCAGCTTCCCGGGACAGGGAGATCTTGAGCAGTTCTTC
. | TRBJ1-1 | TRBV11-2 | CASSLDRVILGRGTEAFF | TGTGCCAGCAGCTTAGATCGTGTCATATTGGGTAGGGGTACTGAAGCTTTCTTT
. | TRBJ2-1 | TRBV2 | CASSVGAETSEQFF | TGTGCCAGCAGTGTGGGAGCAGAGACCTCAGAGCAGTTCTTC
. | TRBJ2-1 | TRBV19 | CASTRGALEQFF | TGTGCCAGTACCCGCGGGGCCCTCGAGCAGTTCTTC
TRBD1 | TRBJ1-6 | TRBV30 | CAWSSEGTAYSPLHF | TGTGCCTGGAGCAGTGAAGGGACAGCCTATTCACCCCTCCACTTT
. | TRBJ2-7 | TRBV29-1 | CSTWEPGARNYEQYF | TGCAGCACTTGGGAGCCAGGAGCTAGGAACTACGAGCAGTACTTC
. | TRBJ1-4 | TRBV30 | CAWGGAGSGEKLFF | TGTGCCTGGGGGGGGGCAGGGAGCGGAGAAAAACTGTTTTTT
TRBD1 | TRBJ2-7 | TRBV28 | CASRSLDREFYEQYF | TGTGCCAGCAGATCACTGGACAGGGAGTTCTACGAGCAGTACTTC